Listed here is a single T cell receptor (beta chain). Looked up from germline, CDR1 is WSHSY and CDR2 is SAAADI. This CDR3 contains 15 residues. Losses at the gene ends were 3 bases for V and 5 bases for J; bases not matched to a gene: 6. The source of the sample is a study of beta chain features in type 1 diabetes. Investigators reverse transcribed all isolated RNA, so they sequenced expressed TCRB transcripts. Here immunoSEQ multiplex PCR was the method, and the copy in TCRdb shows in-frame clones only, minus some. The sample consists of roughly 45,000 clones, roughly 50% of them appearing once. This sequence was found in a woman aged 25-40 years in good health. The rearrangement uses TRBV10-2 and TRBJ2-2; 7 bases are shared with TRBD2. The source material was stem cell memory CD4+ T cells from blood. This CDR3 reads CASSDPGRRTGELFF. In DNA form, the CDR3 reads TGCGCCAGCAGTGACCCCGGGAGGAGGACCGGGGAGCTGTTTTTT.